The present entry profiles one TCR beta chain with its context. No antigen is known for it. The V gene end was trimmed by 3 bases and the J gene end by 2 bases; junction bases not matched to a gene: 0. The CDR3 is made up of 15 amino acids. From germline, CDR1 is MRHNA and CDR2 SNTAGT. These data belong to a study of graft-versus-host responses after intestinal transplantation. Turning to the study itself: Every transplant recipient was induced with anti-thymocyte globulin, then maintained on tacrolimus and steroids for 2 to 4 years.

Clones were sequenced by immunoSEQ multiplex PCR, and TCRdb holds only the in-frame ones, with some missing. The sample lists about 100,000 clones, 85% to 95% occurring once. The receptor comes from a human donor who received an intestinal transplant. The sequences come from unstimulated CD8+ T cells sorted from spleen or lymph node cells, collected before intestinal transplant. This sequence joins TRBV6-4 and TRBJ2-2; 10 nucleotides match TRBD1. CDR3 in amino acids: CASSETGGNTGELFF. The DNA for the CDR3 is TGTGCCAGCAGTGAGACAGGGGGCAACACCGGGGAGCTGTTTTTT.